The source of this T cell receptor (beta chain) is a study of identical twins. Unique molecular identifiers were present on cDNA, and template switching added a universal primer site. TCRdb reprocessed the 5' RACE reads via MiXCR and lists one record per CDR3 protein. The profile shows 1.5 million or so distinct CDR3 sequences, about 31% of them singletons. With V trimmed by 1 base and J by 5 bases, 6 bases remained unmatched. Germline values: CDR1 SGHVS, CDR2 FNYEAQ. This CDR3 has 15 amino acids. What was sequenced was cord blood. The origin of this receptor is a newborn girl in good health. The J gene is TRBJ2-7, the V gene TRBV7-6; 9 bases line up with TRBD2. CDR3 residues: CASSLGPSGTNEQYF. The DNA of the CDR3 is TGTGCCAGCAGCTTAGGACCTAGCGGGACCAACGAGCAGTACTTC.